These T cell receptor beta chains were read from a single sample in a study of blood T cell repertoires in COVID-19. Some clones are missing from TCRdb's copy, which holds only in-frame ones; the method was immunoSEQ multiplex PCR. The sample holds some 120,000 clones, roughly four fifths seen once. The sample taken for sequencing was peripheral blood. The receptors derive from an older woman with acute or convalescent COVID-19. Both conserved end residues are part of each CDR3. Each record gives: V gene, J gene, D gene, clone size, CDR3 DNA, CDR3 protein. The D gene is left open where the match is weak. The size field is filled for only some rows; it gives once, few, many or a size class.

TRBV10-2	TRBJ1-4	TRBD1	-	TGCGCCAGCAGTGAGTCGAATGGGGGTAGACAGGGGACTGGACTGTTTTTT	CASSESNGGRQGTGLFF
TRBV5-4	TRBJ2-6	-	-	TGTGCCAGCAGCTTGGGAGGTTACCTCTCTGGGGCCAACGTCCTGACTTTC	CASSLGGYLSGANVLTF
TRBV7-9	TRBJ1-3	-	-	TGTGCCAGCAGCTTTCGAGGTATCTCTGGAAACACCATATATTTT	CASSFRGISGNTIYF
TRBV5-8	TRBJ1-6	TRBD1	-	TGTGCCAGCAGCTTGGAGGGACAGGCTGGAGTTTCACCCCTCCACTTT	CASSLEGQAGVSPLHF
TRBV6-6	TRBJ1-2	-	-	TGTGCCAGCAGCTCGGGGGTTTTTGGTGGCTACACCTTC	CASSSGVFGGYTF
TRBV19	TRBJ2-3	-	-	TGTGCCAGTAGTATAACAGGGTTCTCAGATACGCAGTATTTT	CASSITGFSDTQYF
TRBV6-5	TRBJ1-2	-	few	TGTGCCAGCAGTTACCAGGGGTTTGGAATTGGTGGCTACACCTTC	CASSYQGFGIGGYTF
TRBV4-1	TRBJ2-5	-	-	TGCGCCAGCAGCCGGACAGATCAAGAGACCCAGTACTTC	CASSRTDQETQYF
TRBV2	TRBJ2-3	-	-	TGTGCCAGCAGTGATCGTCAGCGGGCCACAGATACGCAGTATTTT	CASSDRQRATDTQYF
TRBV5-1	TRBJ2-3	-	-	TGCGCCAGCAGCCCCAGGGGTGGCACAGATACGCAGTATTTT	CASSPRGGTDTQYF
TRBV28	TRBJ2-1	TRBD1	-	TGTGCCAGCAGCTCGACAGGGACCCAATACAATGAGCAGTTCTTC	CASSSTGTQYNEQFF
TRBV5-1	TRBJ1-6	TRBD1	-	TGCGCCAGCAGCTTAGGGAACAGGGGGCGATCACCCCTCCACTTT	CASSLGNRGRSPLHF